This is a list of T cell receptor beta chains from one sample in a study of response to subunit inactivated influenza vaccine. TCRdb processed the RT-PCR reads anew with MiXCR; each CDR3 protein has one entry. The sample contains around 850,000 distinct CDR3 sequences, about a fifth of which appear only once. This sample comprised PBMCs from blood, obtained 5 days after vaccination. The receptor source for this set is a man in his fifties who received an inactivated influenza vaccine. CDR3s include the opening cysteine and the closing phenylalanine or tryptophan. Fields, in order: J gene, V gene, clone size, D gene, CDR3 DNA, CDR3 protein. A D gene is named only where the DNA matches it firmly. Only some rows state a clone size, as once, few, many or a class for expanded clones.

TRBJ2-7,TRBV28,-,TRBD2,TGTGCCCTCAGTCGAGCGGGAGGTTACGAGCAGTACTTC,CALSRAGGYEQYF
TRBJ2-1,TRBV15,few,TRBD1,TGTGCCACCAGCACGTCACTCACAGGGGGCTCCTACAATGAGCAGTTCTTC,CATSTSLTGGSYNEQFF
TRBJ2-1,TRBV15,few,TRBD2,TGTGCCACCAGCAGAGGGACTAGCGGGAGGACCGATGAGCAGTTCTTC,CATSRGTSGRTDEQFF
TRBJ1-1,TRBV12-3/TRBV12-4,few,-,TGTGCCAGCCAAGGGGTCACTGAAGCTTTCTTT,CASQGVTEAFF
TRBJ2-7,TRBV5-1,many,TRBD2,TGCGCCAGCAGCTTGACGGCTAGCGGATCCTACGAGCAGTACTTC,CASSLTASGSYEQYF
TRBJ2-3,TRBV29-1,-,TRBD2,TGCAGCGGCACACGGCGGGGGAGCACAGATACGCAGTATTTT,CSGTRRGSTDTQYF
TRBJ2-7,TRBV5-1,many,-,TGCGCCAGCAGCTTGGACAGGGCGACCTACGAGCAGTACTTC,CASSLDRATYEQYF
TRBJ2-5,TRBV28,few,-,TGTGCCAGCAGTTTTTCCGGCAGGGTAGACGAGACCCAGTACTTC,CASSFSGRVDETQYF
TRBJ2-7,TRBV9,-,-,TGTGCCAGCAGCGTCGCCCTCGGGCACCAGGACGAGCAGTACTTC,CASSVALGHQDEQYF
TRBJ2-5,TRBV12-3/TRBV12-4,-,-,TGTGCCAGCAGTTTATATGGGGGTGAGACCCAGTACTTC,CASSLYGGETQYF
TRBJ2-5,TRBV4-2,-,-,TGTGCCAGCAGCCAAGGAGTGCCAGGCCAAGAGACCCAGTACTTC,CASSQGVPGQETQYF
TRBJ2-3,TRBV18,many,TRBD2,TGTGCCAGCTCACCAAGGACTAGCGGCACAGATACGCAGTATTTT,CASSPRTSGTDTQYF
TRBJ1-2,TRBV20-1,few,-,TGCAGTGCCAAAGGGACGCAACAGGTCGCGGAATATGGCTACACCTTC,CSAKGTQQVAEYGYTF
TRBJ2-3,TRBV20-1,few,-,TGCAGTGCTAGCCTTAGCGAAACCTCCACAGATACGCAGTATTTT,CSASLSETSTDTQYF
TRBJ1-5,TRBV5-1,-,TRBD1,TGCGCCAGCAGCTGGCAGGGGGATCAGCCCCAGCATTTT,CASSWQGDQPQHF